A selection of T cell receptor beta chains follows, all from one sample in a study of high-grade serous ovarian cancer treatment subgroups. Generated by immunoSEQ multiplex PCR, the TCRdb table keeps only in-frame clones and is missing some. The sample gives roughly 29,000 clones, around 84% of which show up once; 2% to 2.5% is in the top ten. The source material was tumor tissue. The receptors derive from a human donor with high-grade serous ovarian cancer. CDR3s include the opening cysteine and the closing phenylalanine or tryptophan. A D gene is named only where the DNA matches it firmly. Clone size, where shown, is once, few, many, or a class for clones that have expanded.

D gene: NA; clone size: NA; CDR3 length: 17; V gene: TRBV4-1; J gene: TRBJ2-1; CDR3 protein: CASSQARDTRAGNEQFF; CDR3 DNA: TGCGCCAGCAGCCAAGCGAGGGACACAAGGGCAGGCAATGAGCAGTTCTTC
D gene: TRBD2; clone size: NA; CDR3 length: 15; V gene: TRBV5-1; J gene: TRBJ2-3; CDR3 protein: CASSLASGTTDTQYF; CDR3 DNA: TGCGCCAGCAGCTTGGCTAGCGGGACCACAGATACGCAGTATTTT
D gene: NA; clone size: few; CDR3 length: 15; V gene: TRBV7-9; J gene: TRBJ1-2; CDR3 protein: CASSLQGTFNYGYTF; CDR3 DNA: TGTGCCAGCAGCTTACAGGGGACGTTTAACTATGGCTACACCTTC
D gene: TRBD1; clone size: once; CDR3 length: 19; V gene: TRBV7-9; J gene: TRBJ2-2; CDR3 protein: CASSSRTGQVNKDTGELFF; CDR3 DNA: TGTGCCAGCAGCTCTAGGACAGGGCAGGTTAACAAGGACACCGGGGAGCTGTTTTTT
D gene: TRBD1; clone size: NA; CDR3 length: 18; V gene: TRBV11-2; J gene: TRBJ1-4; CDR3 protein: CASSPTGQSVATNEKLFF; CDR3 DNA: TGTGCCAGCAGCCCGACGGGACAGAGTGTTGCAACTAATGAAAAACTGTTTTTT
D gene: NA; clone size: NA; CDR3 length: 16; V gene: TRBV19; J gene: TRBJ1-5; CDR3 protein: CASASVGTYSNQPQHF; CDR3 DNA: TGTGCCAGCGCCTCGGTGGGCACGTATAGCAATCAGCCCCAGCATTTT
D gene: NA; clone size: few; CDR3 length: 15; V gene: TRBV5-1; J gene: TRBJ2-3; CDR3 protein: CASSPKRSSTDTQYF; CDR3 DNA: TGCGCCAGCAGCCCTAAGCGGTCCAGCACAGATACGCAGTATTTT
D gene: NA; clone size: NA; CDR3 length: 13; V gene: TRBV5-4; J gene: TRBJ2-5; CDR3 protein: CASKEGNGETQYF; CDR3 DNA: TGTGCCAGCAAGGAGGGGAATGGGGAGACCCAGTACTTC
D gene: NA; clone size: NA; CDR3 length: 14; V gene: TRBV14; J gene: TRBJ2-1; CDR3 protein: CASSSLSSYNEQFF; CDR3 DNA: TGTGCCAGCAGCTCCCTGAGCTCCTACAATGAGCAGTTCTTC
D gene: NA; clone size: NA; CDR3 length: 15; V gene: TRBV7-9; J gene: TRBJ1-1; CDR3 protein: CASSLEPGGDTEAFF; CDR3 DNA: TGTGCCAGCAGCTTAGAACCTGGCGGGGACACTGAAGCTTTCTTT
D gene: NA; clone size: NA; CDR3 length: 17; V gene: TRBV11-2; J gene: TRBJ1-3; CDR3 protein: CASSLVATWGRENTIYF; CDR3 DNA: TGTGCCAGCAGCTTAGTAGCAACTTGGGGGCGAGAAAACACCATATATTTT
D gene: TRBD2; clone size: NA; CDR3 length: 19; V gene: TRBV18; J gene: TRBJ2-2; CDR3 protein: CASSPPYRTSGSRGGELFF; CDR3 DNA: TGTGCCAGCTCACCACCGTATAGGACTAGCGGGAGTCGTGGCGGGGAGCTGTTTTTT
D gene: NA; clone size: once; CDR3 length: 14; V gene: TRBV7-9; J gene: TRBJ1-4; CDR3 protein: CASSLRGAGEKLFF; CDR3 DNA: TGTGCCAGCAGCTTAAGGGGGGCCGGTGAAAAACTGTTTTTT
D gene: NA; clone size: NA; CDR3 length: 16; V gene: TRBV5-1; J gene: TRBJ2-1; CDR3 protein: CASSLEGLTQYNEQFF; CDR3 DNA: TGCGCCAGCAGCTTGGAAGGACTAACCCAGTACAATGAGCAGTTCTTC
D gene: NA; clone size: NA; CDR3 length: 15; V gene: TRBV4-1; J gene: TRBJ2-5; CDR3 protein: CASSQFPTEKETQYF; CDR3 DNA: TGCGCCAGCAGCCAGTTCCCGACAGAGAAAGAGACCCAGTACTTC
D gene: NA; clone size: few; CDR3 length: 12; V gene: TRBV1; J gene: TRBJ2-3; CDR3 protein: CTSSQERDTQYF; CDR3 DNA: TGCACCAGCAGCCAAGAGAGGGATACGCAGTATTTT
D gene: NA; clone size: few; CDR3 length: 15; V gene: TRBV7-9; J gene: TRBJ1-1; CDR3 protein: CASSLVHSWDTEAFF; CDR3 DNA: TGTGCCAGCAGCTTAGTCCACAGTTGGGACACTGAAGCTTTCTTT
D gene: NA; clone size: NA; CDR3 length: 14; V gene: TRBV6-1; J gene: TRBJ2-7; CDR3 protein: CASRADGFFYEQYF; CDR3 DNA: TGTGCCAGCAGGGCGGACGGATTCTTCTACGAGCAGTACTTC
D gene: TRBD1; clone size: NA; CDR3 length: 14; V gene: TRBV6-6; J gene: TRBJ2-2; CDR3 protein: CASSPMGQSGELFF; CDR3 DNA: TGTGCCAGCAGTCCCATGGGACAGTCCGGGGAGCTGTTTTTT
D gene: TRBD1; clone size: NA; CDR3 length: 15; V gene: TRBV7-6; J gene: TRBJ2-1; CDR3 protein: CASSSDRGRDNEQFF; CDR3 DNA: TGTGCCAGCAGCTCGGACAGGGGGCGAGATAATGAGCAGTTCTTC
D gene: NA; clone size: NA; CDR3 length: 14; V gene: TRBV6-4; J gene: TRBJ2-7; CDR3 protein: CASSFQDSSYEQYF; CDR3 DNA: TGTGCCAGCAGTTTTCAGGACAGCTCCTACGAGCAGTACTTC
D gene: NA; clone size: NA; CDR3 length: 11; V gene: TRBV18; J gene: TRBJ2-7; CDR3 protein: CASSPGYEQYF; CDR3 DNA: TGTGCCAGCTCACCGGGGTACGAGCAGTACTTC
D gene: NA; clone size: NA; CDR3 length: 12; V gene: TRBV5-4; J gene: TRBJ2-7; CDR3 protein: CASSLMGTLQYF; CDR3 DNA: TGTGCCAGCAGCTTGATGGGGACATTGCAGTACTTC
D gene: TRBD1; clone size: NA; CDR3 length: 15; V gene: TRBV5-5; J gene: TRBJ2-7; CDR3 protein: CASSLVGTGNREQYF; CDR3 DNA: TGTGCCAGCAGCTTGGTTGGGACAGGGAATCGCGAGCAGTACTTC
D gene: TRBD2; clone size: NA; CDR3 length: 17; V gene: TRBV5-4; J gene: TRBJ2-3; CDR3 protein: CASSLPPSSGRSDTQYF; CDR3 DNA: TGTGCCAGCAGCTTGCCCCCCTCTAGCGGGAGGTCAGATACGCAGTATTTT
D gene: NA; clone size: NA; CDR3 length: 11; V gene: TRBV29-1; J gene: TRBJ2-7; CDR3 protein: CSVAITDEQYF; CDR3 DNA: TGCAGCGTTGCCATAACAGACGAGCAGTACTTC
D gene: NA; clone size: once; CDR3 length: 16; V gene: TRBV28; J gene: TRBJ2-1; CDR3 protein: CASSLMGREGNNEQFF; CDR3 DNA: TGTGCCAGCAGTTTAATGGGCCGAGAGGGTAACAATGAGCAGTTCTTC
D gene: TRBD1; clone size: NA; CDR3 length: 14; V gene: TRBV5-4; J gene: TRBJ2-7; CDR3 protein: CASSLGTGGYEQYF; CDR3 DNA: TGTGCCAGCAGCTTAGGGACAGGGGGCTACGAGCAGTACTTC
D gene: NA; clone size: NA; CDR3 length: 14; V gene: TRBV5-1; J gene: TRBJ2-1; CDR3 protein: CASSLGSPPGEQFF; CDR3 DNA: TGCGCCAGCAGCTTGGGATCCCCCCCGGGTGAGCAGTTCTTC
D gene: NA; clone size: NA; CDR3 length: 14; V gene: TRBV28; J gene: TRBJ1-5; CDR3 protein: CASNEPGPNQPQHF; CDR3 DNA: TGTGCCAGCAACGAGCCGGGGCCAAATCAGCCCCAGCATTTT
D gene: TRBD2; clone size: NA; CDR3 length: 18; V gene: TRBV15; J gene: TRBJ2-3; CDR3 protein: CATSREGGGRAFRDTQYF; CDR3 DNA: TGTGCCACCAGCAGAGAGGGGGGCGGGAGGGCCTTCAGAGATACGCAGTATTTT
D gene: TRBD2; clone size: NA; CDR3 length: 13; V gene: TRBV4-1; J gene: TRBJ2-3; CDR3 protein: CASSQPEAGSQYF; CDR3 DNA: TGCGCCAGCAGCCAACCAGAAGCGGGGTCGCAGTATTTT
D gene: TRBD2; clone size: NA; CDR3 length: 17; V gene: TRBV7-2; J gene: TRBJ2-1; CDR3 protein: CASTFVPVAGGKNEQFF; CDR3 DNA: TGTGCCAGCACCTTCGTTCCCGTAGCGGGTGGTAAAAATGAGCAGTTCTTC
D gene: NA; clone size: NA; CDR3 length: 16; V gene: TRBV6-6; J gene: TRBJ2-7; CDR3 protein: CASSSSAGHWDHEQYF; CDR3 DNA: TGTGCCAGCAGTTCAAGCGCGGGTCACTGGGACCACGAGCAGTACTTC
D gene: TRBD2; clone size: NA; CDR3 length: 15; V gene: TRBV5-5; J gene: TRBJ2-1; CDR3 protein: CASSRSGSGTYEQFF; CDR3 DNA: TGTGCCAGCAGCCGGAGCGGGAGTGGGACCTATGAGCAGTTCTTC
D gene: NA; clone size: NA; CDR3 length: 14; V gene: TRBV28; J gene: TRBJ2-7; CDR3 protein: CASSSPGEGSEQYF; CDR3 DNA: TGTGCCAGCAGTTCCCCGGGTGAGGGGTCCGAGCAGTACTTC
D gene: NA; clone size: NA; CDR3 length: 14; V gene: TRBV6-5; J gene: TRBJ2-2; CDR3 protein: CASSGRARTGELFF; CDR3 DNA: TGTGCCAGCAGCGGCCGGGCCCGGACCGGGGAGCTGTTTTTT
D gene: NA; clone size: NA; CDR3 length: 17; V gene: TRBV18; J gene: TRBJ2-1; CDR3 protein: CASSPQAIRDMYNEQFF; CDR3 DNA: TGTGCCAGCTCACCACAGGCTATCCGGGACATGTACAATGAGCAGTTCTTC
D gene: TRBD1; clone size: once; CDR3 length: 18; V gene: TRBV5-1; J gene: TRBJ2-6; CDR3 protein: CASSSGQGKSSGANVLTF; CDR3 DNA: TGCGCCAGCAGCAGCGGACAGGGTAAAAGCTCTGGGGCCAACGTCCTGACTTTC
D gene: NA; clone size: few; CDR3 length: 13; V gene: TRBV10-1; J gene: TRBJ1-4; CDR3 protein: CASRGDTRGKLFF; CDR3 DNA: TGCGCCAGCAGGGGAGACACAAGAGGAAAACTGTTTTTT
D gene: NA; clone size: NA; CDR3 length: 10; V gene: TRBV28; J gene: TRBJ1-1; CDR3 protein: CATQQGWAFF; CDR3 DNA: TGTGCCACCCAACAGGGCTGGGCTTTCTTT
D gene: NA; clone size: NA; CDR3 length: 16; V gene: TRBV9; J gene: TRBJ2-7; CDR3 protein: CASSVGGGAPVYEQYF; CDR3 DNA: TGTGCCAGCAGCGTAGGAGGCGGGGCCCCGGTCTACGAGCAGTACTTC
D gene: TRBD1; clone size: NA; CDR3 length: 13; V gene: TRBV6-6; J gene: TRBJ1-1; CDR3 protein: CASRTQGGTEAFF; CDR3 DNA: TGTGCCAGCCGAACACAGGGGGGAACTGAAGCTTTCTTT
D gene: TRBD2; clone size: NA; CDR3 length: 16; V gene: TRBV4-1; J gene: TRBJ2-3; CDR3 protein: CASSQDPGLDTDTQYF; CDR3 DNA: TGCGCCAGCAGCCAAGATCCCGGACTAGACACAGATACGCAGTATTTT
D gene: NA; clone size: once; CDR3 length: 12; V gene: TRBV13; J gene: TRBJ1-4; CDR3 protein: CASSPDSEKLFF; CDR3 DNA: TGTGCCAGCAGCCCCGACAGCGAAAAACTGTTTTTT